This TCR beta chain comes out of a study of cytomegalovirus exposure and HLA in healthy donors. General study findings and limits: Most TCR sequences showed up rarely, but some public TCRs showed up in many donors.

Germline V gene data show CDR1 as MGHRA and CDR2 as YSYEKL. This CDR3 is 14 amino acids long. Between the trimmed V and J ends, which lost 0 bases and 5 bases, there was a span of 10 bases. This clone was detected a few times. Its specificity is not known. This PCR relied on a set of 60 Vbeta primers and 13 Jbeta primers. Sequenced by immunoSEQ multiplex PCR; TCRdb stores in-frame clones only, minus some. The sample lists roughly 120,000 clones; 75% to 85% were seen once. This clonotype was obtained from a man aged 25-45 years in good health and CMV-seronegative. This chain connects TRBV4-1 to TRBJ2-5; D uncertain. The sample taken for sequencing was PBMCs. The CDR3 nucleotides read TGCGCCAGCAGCCAAGATCCCAGTTGGGAGACCCAGTACTTC. The encoded protein is CASSQDPSWETQYF.